This passage covers 12 T cell receptor beta chains from one sample sequenced in a study of T cells after yellow fever vaccination. One entry per CDR3 protein results from TCRdb running MiXCR on the 5' RACE reads. The table has 250,000 to 400,000 distinct CDR3 sequences, approximately 4% seen once; the top ten hold just under 25%. The sequenced sample was PBMCs, obtained 5 days after the yellow fever booster vaccination. These TCRs come from a young man who received the YFV17D yellow fever vaccine.

This clonotype has only a few counts. This chain links TRBV29-1 with TRBJ2-7; D might be TRBD1 or TRBD2, each matching 6 bases. The V end lost 6 bases, the J end lost 7 bases, and 22 bases lay between the germline ends. The germline V gene encodes CDR1 SQVTM and CDR2 ANQGSEA. CDR3 size: 14 residues. The DNA of the CDR3 is TGCAGCGTCCTTTTGCTGGGGGGCCCCTCTGAGCAGTACTTC. Amino acid sequence: CSVLLLGGPSEQYF.

The chain combines TRBV7-2 with TRBJ2-5, with 9 bases identical to TRBD1. The CDR3 extends over 17 amino acids. Looked up from germline, CDR1 is SGHTA and CDR2 is FQGNSA. V lost 2 bases, J lost 4 bases, and 11 bases stayed unmatched. In nucleotides, the CDR3 is TGTGCCAGCAGCTTACAGGACAGGGGAGAATTAGGAGAGACCCAGTACTTC. This sequence encodes CASSLQDRGELGETQYF.

This clonotype has ten or more counts. The rearrangement links TRBV4-1 to TRBJ2-1; D perhaps matches TRBD1 (5 bases). This CDR3 region has 15 residues. The V end lost 3 bases, the J end lost 5 bases, and 14 bases lay between the germline ends. Germline values: CDR1 MGHRA, CDR2 YSYEKL. CDR3 loop: CASSHPLIRDNEQFF. The CDR3 region has the DNA TGCGCCAGCAGCCACCCCTTAATCAGGGACAATGAGCAGTTCTTC.

The V gene is TRBV13, the J gene TRBJ1-6; TRBD1 aligns across 7 bases. Germline CDR1 PRHDT, CDR2 FYEKMQ (reference sequence). This CDR3 has 14 amino acids. Unmatched junction bases numbered 5, after V lost 5 bases and J lost 7 bases. CDR3 sequence reads: CASSPGQENSPLHF. The CDR3 DNA reads as TGTGCCAGCAGCCCCGGACAGGAAAATTCACCCCTCCACTTT.

To note about this clonotype: This may arise from a read error, as a much more abundant clone is one base away. The J gene is TRBJ1-2, the V gene TRBV28, with D possibly matching TRBD1 (5 bases). V was pared by 8 bases and J by 3 bases, with 19 bases between. Germline V gives CDR1 MDHEN, CDR2 SYDVKM. The CDR3 consists of 15 residues. The CDR3 reads CASFPGGSPHYGYTF. The CDR3 DNA reads TGTGCCAGCTTCCCCGGGGGGAGCCCACACTATGGCTACACCTTC.

This clonotype was found a few times. The chain has TRBV11-2 and TRBJ2-2; D call uncertain. The germline V gene encodes CDR1 SGHAT and CDR2 FQNNGV. Trimming removed 6 bases from V and 4 bases from J, with 15 bases in between. The CDR3 runs to 15 residues. The CDR3 is CASRPRTVSTGELFF. In DNA, the CDR3 is TGTGCCAGCAGACCCCGGACCGTTTCCACCGGGGAGCTGTTTTTT.

This clonotype appeared a few times. V and J are TRBV12-3 or TRBV12-4 and TRBJ2-5; D is possibly TRBD2 (5 bases). The CDR3 runs 13 residues. V was trimmed by 3 bases and J by 7 bases, leaving 12 bases between them. The CDR3 spells CASSFPGIRTQYF. The CDR3 nucleotides read TGTGCCAGCAGTTTCCCCGGGATCAGGACCCAGTACTTC.

In its sample, this clonotype was seen many times. V usage is TRBV20-1 and J usage is TRBJ1-4; 11 bases are a match to TRBD1. Germline V gene sequence: CDR1 DFQATT, CDR2 SNEGSKA (reference sequence). V shed 6 bases, J shed 7 bases, and the junction held 4 bases outside the gene matches. This CDR3 region has 13 residues. As DNA, the CDR3 is TGCAGTGCCCCCGGGACAGGGGGTGAAAAACTGTTTTTT. It encodes CSAPGTGGEKLFF.

The rearrangement joins TRBV7-6 to TRBJ2-7; 8 nucleotides match TRBD1. The CDR3 is 14 amino acids. Germline CDR1 and CDR2: SGHVS and FNYEAQ. After removal of 4 bases from V and 2 bases from J, the junction contained 4 bases not matched to a gene. Here the CDR3 reads CASSSWDRPYEQYV. CDR3 nucleotides: TGTGCCAGCAGCTCATGGGACAGGCCCTACGAGCAGTACGTC.

The V call is TRBV7-2, the J call TRBJ1-1; D remains ambiguous. V was trimmed by 0 bases and J by 3 bases, leaving 8 bases between them. The CDR3 totals 14 residues. CDR1 SGHTA and CDR2 FQGNSA come from the germline V gene. The CDR3 reads CASSLAKWHTEAFF. CDR3 sequence (DNA): TGTGCCAGCAGCTTAGCCAAGTGGCACACTGAAGCTTTCTTT.

The genes are TRBV20-1 and TRBJ2-2; tentative D call: TRBD2 (7 bases). The CDR3 consists of 14 residues. Germline assignment: CDR1 DFQATT and CDR2 SNEGSKA (reference sequence). Trimming removed 3 bases at V and 3 bases at J, with 11 bases between. Here the CDR3 reads CSARGGGYTGELFF. The CDR3 bases are TGCAGTGCTAGGGGAGGGGGATACACCGGGGAGCTGTTTTTT.

In its sample, this clonotype was seen many times. The V call is TRBV4-1, the J call TRBJ1-1; D not certain. The CDR3 has 11 residues. With 6 bases removed from V and 7 bases from J, the gap between germline ends came to 9 bases. The V gene's germline CDR1 is MGHRA and CDR2 YSYEKL. This chain's CDR3 is CASRREVEAFF. The CDR3 bases are TGCGCCAGCAGGAGGGAGGTTGAAGCTTTCTTT.